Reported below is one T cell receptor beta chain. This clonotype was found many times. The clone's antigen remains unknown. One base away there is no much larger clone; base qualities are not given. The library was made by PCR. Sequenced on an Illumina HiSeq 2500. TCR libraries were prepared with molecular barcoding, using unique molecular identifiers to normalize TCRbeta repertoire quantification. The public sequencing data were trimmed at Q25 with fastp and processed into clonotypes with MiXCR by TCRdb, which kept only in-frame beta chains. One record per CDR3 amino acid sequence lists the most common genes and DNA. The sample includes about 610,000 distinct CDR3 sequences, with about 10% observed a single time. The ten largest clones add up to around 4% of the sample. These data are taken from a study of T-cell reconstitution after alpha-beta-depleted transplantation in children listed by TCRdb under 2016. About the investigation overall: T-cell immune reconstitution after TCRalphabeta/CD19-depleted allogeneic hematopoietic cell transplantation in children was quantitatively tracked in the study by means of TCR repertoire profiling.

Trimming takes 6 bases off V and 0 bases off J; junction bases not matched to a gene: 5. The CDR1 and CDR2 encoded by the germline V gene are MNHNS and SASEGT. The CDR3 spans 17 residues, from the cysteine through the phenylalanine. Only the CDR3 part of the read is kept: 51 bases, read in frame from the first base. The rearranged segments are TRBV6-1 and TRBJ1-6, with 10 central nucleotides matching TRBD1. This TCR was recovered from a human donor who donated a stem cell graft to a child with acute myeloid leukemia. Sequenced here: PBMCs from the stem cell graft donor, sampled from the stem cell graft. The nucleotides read TGTGCCAGCAGCTTGGGACAGGGGAGCTCCTATAATTCACCCCTCCACTTT. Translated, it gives CASSLGQGSSYNSPLHF.